A selection of T cell receptor beta chains follows, all from one sample in a study of tumor-infiltrating lymphocytes in primary liver carcinoma. In TCRdb, the multiplex PCR reads were re-called with MiXCR into one record per CDR3 protein. Here the sample spans approximately 310,000 distinct CDR3 sequences, 55% to 65% being singletons. The sequencing sample was made of peripheral blood. Source of these receptors: a middle-aged man with primary liver carcinoma and hepatitis B virus infection. Both conserved end residues are part of each CDR3. Fields, in order: V gene, J gene, CDR3 protein.

TRBV6-5	TRBJ1-6	CASNAGQFSPLHF
TRBV28	TRBJ1-5	CASTLWLGAIQPQHF
TRBV4-1	TRBJ2-3	CASSHKLQGDSSDTQYF
TRBV12-3/TRBV12-4	TRBJ1-5	CASSLSQGNQPQHF
TRBV5-6	TRBJ1-1	CASSLSGRATEAFF
TRBV12-3/TRBV12-4	TRBJ2-1	CASSQTSSSYNEQFF
TRBV9	TRBJ2-1	CASTLDGSGRVNEQFF
TRBV4-1	TRBJ2-7	CASSQPGLGVEQYF
TRBV29-1	TRBJ2-1	CSVATLRPWYRQEQFF
TRBV6-2/TRBV6-3	TRBJ2-7	CASSYSYRQGQSSYEQYF
TRBV12-3/TRBV12-4	TRBJ2-5	CASSPSSEETQYF
TRBV29-1	TRBJ1-2	CSIVFTGNYGCTF
TRBV11-2	TRBJ1-2	CASSPGPTYGYTF
TRBV11-2	TRBJ2-5	CASSSASGRAAGTQYF
TRBV30	TRBJ2-6	CAWMAPGQGGSGANVLTF
TRBV5-1	TRBJ2-3	CASNTVEGTDTQYF